This T cell receptor beta chain stems from a study of T cell responses to AZD1222 COVID-19 vaccine. The CDR3 runs to 15 residues. Germline loops: CDR1 MNHEY, CDR2 SVGAGI. Trimming stripped 5 bases from V and 4 bases from J, with 16 bases between. Profiled with immunoSEQ multiplex PCR; TCRdb holds only in-frame clones, not every one. This sample has roughly 160,000 clones, with around 92% found just once. This chain links TRBV6-5 with TRBJ2-3; D remains ambiguous. The source was peripheral blood, collected 28 days after the second AZD1222 dose. The TCR comes from an adult who received the AZD1222 COVID-19 vaccine. This CDR3 reads CASSPLLSWPDTQYF. The CDR3 region has the DNA TGTGCCAGCAGTCCCCTCCTTAGCTGGCCAGATACGCAGTATTTT.